What follows describes a single TCR beta chain. There is no known antigen for this receptor. No quality values exist for individual bases; no much larger clone is one base distant. From the germline V gene, CDR1 is SGHRS and CDR2 is YFSETQ. The trim is 0 bases for V and 0 bases for J, with a gap of 10 bases between the germline ends. The CDR3 covers 15 residues, taking in both the cysteine and the phenylalanine. Just CDR3 DNA is preserved here, 45 bases in frame from base 1. Using the deep immunoSEQ assay, multiplex PCR amplified TCR CDR3 regions from genomic DNA. For each cell subset, the extracted genomic DNA was distributed evenly across all wells of several immunoSEQ 96-well plates, and each plate served as one replicate. Each replicate PCR for sorted subsets received about 0.2 ug genomic DNA, equal to roughly 29,000 T cell genomes. Purified libraries were measured with a Qubit 3.0 fluorometer, size-checked on a Bioanalyzer 2100, and measured again with the KAPA Library Quantification kit. Each immunoSEQ 96-well plate was sequenced on its own single-read 150-cycle Illumina NextSeq 550 flow cell. In the paper's pipeline: The immunoSEQ output contained only junctional sequences without quality scores, so filtering could not match that applied to full-length reads. To assign V/J genes and CDR3, sequences were annotated using PyIR, a Python wrapper for IgBLAST v1.9, with IMGT germline references. Reads with weak V/J assignments (E-value above 1e-6), missing CDR3, stop codons, out-of-frame junctions, or ambiguous translated residues were removed. V3J clonotypes were defined as sequences sharing the same inferred V gene, J gene, and CDR3 amino acid sequence. The percentage overlap between two repertoires was calculated by dividing the number of shared unique clonotypes by the size of the smaller repertoire. Richness of each repertoire was evaluated using RTK rarefaction, the Chao1 estimator, and Recon v2.1 estimates of unobserved clonotypes. OLGA was used to compute generation probabilities for all TCRbeta clonotypes that the gDNA method yielded from four donors. TCRdb stores this immuneACCESS table with in-frame sequences only. Part of the clones is absent; in the studies checked, under half of the shortfall reflects unresolved V genes, and no reason is known for the rest. V, J and clone size are taken as reported in that table, and D and trimming were inferred from the DNA itself. This sample has approximately 2.1 million clones in its table, and approximately 95% of those were observed once. 0.3% to 0.4% of the sample rests with the top ten.

The record originates from a study of shared clonotypes between healthy human individuals (dated by TCRdb to the early 2020s). For the wider study: The cohort included a few men and a couple of women between 18 and 49 years of age. For each donor, CD4 naive and CD4 memory were each run on three plates, CD8 naive on two plates, and CD8 memory on one plate. To estimate repertoire size and how much clonotypes are shared between individuals, the study performed deep sequencing of blood TCR repertoires from five healthy adults. To increase sequencing depth and limit assay-specific biases, different laboratories used diverse techniques to prepare libraries and sequence TCR repertoires. Each donor's leukapheresis produced roughly between about 0.9 and 9.5 billion PBMCs. General study outcomes and caveats: When several donors were compared, the shared fraction of clonotypes was about 5.5% for naive CD4, around 4% for naive CD8, 2% to 2.5% for memory CD4, and 0.3% to 0.5% for memory CD8. Rarefaction of sorted-subset datasets indicated incomplete sequencing despite the large sequencing depth. Compared with non-shared clonotypes, clonotypes shared by all four sorted-subset donors had higher generation probabilities. Pairwise subsampling led to the expectation that sequencing depth would affect the degree of clonotype sharing among donors. Naive subsets generally had larger estimated clonotype richness than memory subsets. The small number of donors limited the genetic and exposure-history diversity represented. Sampling was restricted to blood, and TCR repertoires in tissues likely differ from the TCR repertoires found in blood.

Healthy HIV-negative adults with no recently reported acute infections or vaccinations were included as donors. Only Caucasian adults living in Nashville, Tennessee, USA were represented among the donors. Magnetic negative selection was used to enrich CD4+ T cells, after which naive cells were positively selected on CD45RA and the negative fraction became the memory subset. Blood was obtained by leukapheresis, after which PBMCs were separated by Ficoll-Histopaque density gradient centrifugation and cryopreserved in liquid nitrogen vapor phase. Analytical flow cytometry was used to check the purity and quantity of each magnetically sorted T cell population. Genomic DNA was isolated from every sorted fraction and measured by UV absorbance on a Nanodrop 2000c.

Sequenced sample: naive CD4+ T cells from PBMCs. This specimen's cell subset or site label, per the study, means: CD45RA+ positively selected. The sequence joins TRBV5-1 to TRBJ2-7; the D gene is unclear. The receptor was isolated from a young man in good health. Some clones in this sample may be carry-over from other donors' samples. The CDR3 amino acid sequence is: CASSLAVGLSYEQYF. The DNA reads as follows: TGCGCCAGCAGCTTGGCCGTCGGCCTCTCCTACGAGCAGTACTTC. The CDR3, completed at both ends by the reference TRBV5-1 and TRBJ2-7 genes, gives the full variable domain KAGVTQTPRYLIKTRGQQVTLSCSPISGHRSVSWYQQTPGQGLQFLFEYFSETQRNKGNFPGRFSGRQFSNSRSEMNVSTLELGDSALYLCASSLAVGLSYEQYFGPGTRLTVT.